This entry lists 11 T cell receptor beta chains sequenced from one sample in a study of cytomegalovirus exposure and HLA in healthy donors. With 60 Vbeta and 13 Jbeta primers, the PCR was carried out. Measured with immunoSEQ multiplex PCR; TCRdb has only the in-frame clones, and not every one. The sample gives roughly 100,000 clones, around 75% of which show up once; 1% to 1.5% is in the top ten. The sequenced sample was PBMCs. Receptors were obtained from a man aged 35-49 years in good health and CMV-seronegative.

The chain recombines TRBV6-5 with TRBJ1-2, with 9 positions matching TRBD1. The J segment lost 8 bases and the V segment lost 6 bases, leaving 13 bases of the junction unmatched. Germline values: CDR1 MNHEY, CDR2 SVGAGI. The CDR3 extends over 15 amino acids. Written as DNA, the CDR3 is TGTGCCAGCAGCGGGACAGGGCAGCTACCTGGAGGCTACACCTTC. It encodes CASSGTGQLPGGYTF.

This clone showed up just a few times. The CDR3 region is CATSGPSGGMFYQETQYF. As DNA, the CDR3 is TGTGCCACCAGCGGGCCTAGCGGGGGGATGTTTTACCAAGAGACCCAGTACTTC. V usage is TRBV15 and J usage is TRBJ2-5; TRBD2 aligns across 11 bases. Germline CDR1 LNHNV, CDR2 YYDKDF (reference sequence). Unmatched junction bases numbered 11, after V lost 5 bases and J lost 0 bases. This CDR3 region has 18 residues.

This clone has a handful of counts. The genes are TRBV28 and TRBJ1-1; the D gene is possibly TRBD1 (6 bases). Germline V gene sequence: CDR1 MDHEN, CDR2 SYDVKM. The CDR3 length is 15 residues. V lost 7 bases, J lost 3 bases, and 18 bases lay in between. The CDR3 sequence is CASIPGGRDHTEAFF. The CDR3 DNA reads as TGTGCCAGCATCCCTGGGGGCAGGGACCACACTGAAGCTTTCTTT.

V is TRBV7-2 and J is TRBJ2-6, with 8 nucleotides matching TRBD1. The CDR3 covers 17 residues. Germline V CDR1 and CDR2: SGHTA, FQGNSA. J gave up 0 bases and V 2 bases, and 3 bases lay outside the gene matches. CDR3 residues: CASSLRGQGSGANVLTF. In nucleotides, the CDR3 is TGTGCCAGCAGCTTAAGAGGACAGGGCTCTGGGGCCAACGTCCTGACTTTC.

The chain joins TRBV11-2 to TRBJ1-2; TRBD1 matches 7 bases. Germline values: CDR1 SGHAT, CDR2 FQNNGV. V lost 6 bases, J lost 0 bases, and 7 bases stayed unmatched. The CDR3 runs to 15 residues. The CDR3 loop is CASRPTRGPNYGYTF. CDR3 nucleotides: TGTGCCAGCAGACCAACAAGGGGGCCTAACTATGGCTACACCTTC.

The rearrangement links TRBV5-4 to TRBJ1-2, with 9 bases that match TRBD1. The V gene's germline CDR1 is SGHNT and CDR2 YYREEE (reference sequence). V gave up 5 bases and J gave up 2 bases; unmatched junction bases: 4. This CDR3 is 14 amino acids long. The CDR3 DNA reads TGTGCCAGCAGTGCCGGGACAGGGAACTATGGCTACACCTTC. This translates into CASSAGTGNYGYTF.

This clone was seen only a few times. The chain employs TRBV6-1 and TRBJ2-1, with 11 nucleotides matching TRBD2. Germline-derived CDR1 and CDR2 are MNHNS and SASEGT. The CDR3 loop spans 16 amino acids. J gave up 1 base and V 4 bases, and 3 bases lay outside the gene matches. In DNA form, the CDR3 reads TGTGCCAGCAGTGCGCGACTAGCGGGGTCCTACAATGAGCAGTTCTTC. This sequence encodes CASSARLAGSYNEQFF.

The genes are TRBV7-2 and TRBJ2-7, with D possibly being TRBD2 (6 bases). Trimming pared 5 bases from V and 0 bases from J, leaving 11 bases between. The CDR3 loop spans 14 amino acids. Germline V lookup: CDR1 SGHTA, CDR2 FQGNSA. The CDR3 DNA reads TGTGCCAGCAGCCGGGACTCGAGCTCCTACGAGCAGTACTTC. Its translation is CASSRDSSSYEQYF.

The chain couples TRBV27 to TRBJ2-7, with 10 bases identical to TRBD1. Germline trimming cut 6 bases from V and 4 bases from J; bases unmatched to any gene: 12. The CDR3 consists of 16 residues. Germline CDR1 reads MNHEY; CDR2 reads SMNVEV (reference sequence). The CDR3 bases are TGTGCCAGCAGCCGAGTTGGGACAGGGGCAGGGTACGAGCAGTACTTC. Encoded protein: CASSRVGTGAGYEQYF.

V is TRBV5-1 and J is TRBJ2-1, with D possibly matching TRBD1 (6 bases). Germline CDR1 reads SGHRS; CDR2 reads YFSETQ. This CDR3 is 18 amino acids long. Deletions cut 0 bases from V and 3 bases from J, with 19 bases between. This CDR3 is CASSLGGQGAGSYNEQFF. CDR3 sequence (DNA): TGCGCCAGCAGCTTGGGGGGGCAAGGGGCCGGAAGCTACAATGAGCAGTTCTTC.

On this clone itself: Relative to the germline gene, one junction end is altered; a read error may explain this. This chain links TRBV28 with TRBJ1-1; the D gene is possibly TRBD1 (5 bases). Germline CDR1 and CDR2: MDHEN and SYDVKM. This CDR3 spans 14 amino acids. The CDR3 DNA follows: TGTGCCACCCGGCGGACGGGGGTGAAGACTGAAGCTTTCTTT. This translates into CATRRTGVKTEAFF.